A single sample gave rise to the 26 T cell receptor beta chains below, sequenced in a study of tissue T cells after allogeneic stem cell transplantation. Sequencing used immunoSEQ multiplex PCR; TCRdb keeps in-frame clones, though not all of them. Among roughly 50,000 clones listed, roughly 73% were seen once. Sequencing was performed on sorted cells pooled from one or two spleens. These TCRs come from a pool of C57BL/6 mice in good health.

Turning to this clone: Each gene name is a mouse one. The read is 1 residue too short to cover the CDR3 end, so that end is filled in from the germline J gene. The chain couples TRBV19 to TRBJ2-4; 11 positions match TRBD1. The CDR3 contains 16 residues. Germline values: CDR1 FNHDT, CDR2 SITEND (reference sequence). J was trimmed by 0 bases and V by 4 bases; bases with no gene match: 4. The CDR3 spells CASSWDRGSSQNTLYF. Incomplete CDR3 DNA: TGTGCCAGCAGTTGGGACAGGGGGTCTAGTCAAAACACCTTGTAC. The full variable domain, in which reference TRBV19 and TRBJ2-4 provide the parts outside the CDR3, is GGIITQTPKFLIGQEGQKLTLKCQQNFNHDTMYWYRQDSGKGLRLIYYSITENDLQKGDLSEGYDASREKKSSFSLTVTSAQKNEMAVFLCASSWDRGSSQNTLYFGAGTRLSVL.

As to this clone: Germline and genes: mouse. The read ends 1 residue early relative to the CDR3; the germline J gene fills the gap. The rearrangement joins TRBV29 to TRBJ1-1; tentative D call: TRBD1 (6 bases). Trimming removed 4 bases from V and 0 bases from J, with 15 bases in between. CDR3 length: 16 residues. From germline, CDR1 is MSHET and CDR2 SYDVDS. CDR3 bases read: TGTGCTAGCAGTTCATCTCCCGGGACATCAAACACAGAAGTCTTC. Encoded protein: CASSSSPGTSNTEVF. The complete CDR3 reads CASSSSPGTSNTEVFF.

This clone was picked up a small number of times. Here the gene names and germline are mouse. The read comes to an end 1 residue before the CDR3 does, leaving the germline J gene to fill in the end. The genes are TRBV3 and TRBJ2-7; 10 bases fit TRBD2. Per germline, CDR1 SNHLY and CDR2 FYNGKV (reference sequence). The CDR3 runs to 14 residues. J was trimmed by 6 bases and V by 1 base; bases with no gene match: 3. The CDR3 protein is CASSLVLGGREQYF. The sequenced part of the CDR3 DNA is TGTGCCAGCAGCTTAGTCCTGGGGGGGCGTGAACAGTAC.

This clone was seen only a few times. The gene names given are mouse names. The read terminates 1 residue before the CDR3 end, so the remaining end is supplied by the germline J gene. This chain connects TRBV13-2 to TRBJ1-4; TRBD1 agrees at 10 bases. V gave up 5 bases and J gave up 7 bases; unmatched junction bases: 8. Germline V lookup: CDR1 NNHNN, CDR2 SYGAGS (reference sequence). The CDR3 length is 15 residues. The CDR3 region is CASGLRDRGGERLFF. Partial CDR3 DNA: TGTGCCAGCGGCCTCCGGGACAGGGGTGGCGAAAGATTATTT.

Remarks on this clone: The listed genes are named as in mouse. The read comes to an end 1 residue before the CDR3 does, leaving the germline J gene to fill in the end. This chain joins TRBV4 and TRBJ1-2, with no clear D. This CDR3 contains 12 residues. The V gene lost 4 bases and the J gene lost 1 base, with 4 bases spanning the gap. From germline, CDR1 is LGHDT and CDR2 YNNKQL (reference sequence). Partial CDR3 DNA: TGTGCCAGCAGCTTTTTAAACTCCGACTACACC. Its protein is CASSFLNSDYT. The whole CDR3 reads CASSFLNSDYTF.

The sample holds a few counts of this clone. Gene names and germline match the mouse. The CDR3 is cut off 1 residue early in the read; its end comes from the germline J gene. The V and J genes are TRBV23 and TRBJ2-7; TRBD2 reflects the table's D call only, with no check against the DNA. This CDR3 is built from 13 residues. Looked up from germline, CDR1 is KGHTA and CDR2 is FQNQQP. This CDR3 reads CSSSAGLGYEQYF. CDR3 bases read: TGCTCCAGCAGTGCGGGACTGGGATATGAACAGTAC.

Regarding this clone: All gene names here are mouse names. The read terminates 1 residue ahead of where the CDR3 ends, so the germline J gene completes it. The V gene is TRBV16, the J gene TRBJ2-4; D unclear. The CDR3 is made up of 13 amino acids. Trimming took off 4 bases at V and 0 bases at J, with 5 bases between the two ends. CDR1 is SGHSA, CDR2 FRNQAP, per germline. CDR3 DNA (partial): TGTGCAAGCAGCTCCAGTAGTCAAAACACCTTGTAC. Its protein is CASSSSSQNTLY. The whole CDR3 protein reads CASSSSSQNTLYF. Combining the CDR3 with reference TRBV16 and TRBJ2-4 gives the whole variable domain NAGVIQTPRHKVTGKGQEATLWCEPISGHSAVFWYRQTIVQGLEFLTYFRNQAPIDDSGMPKERFSAQMPNQSHSTLKIQSTQPQDSAVYLCASSSSSQNTLYFGAGTRLSVL.

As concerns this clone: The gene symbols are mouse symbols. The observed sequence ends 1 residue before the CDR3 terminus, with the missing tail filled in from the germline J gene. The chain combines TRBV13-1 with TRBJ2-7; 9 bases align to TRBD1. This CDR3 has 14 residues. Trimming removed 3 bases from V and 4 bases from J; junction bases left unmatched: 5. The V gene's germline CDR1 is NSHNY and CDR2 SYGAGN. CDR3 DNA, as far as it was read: TGTGCCAGCAGTGGAGGGACAGGGATTTATGAACAGTAC. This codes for CASSGGTGIYEQY. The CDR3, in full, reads CASSGGTGIYEQYF.

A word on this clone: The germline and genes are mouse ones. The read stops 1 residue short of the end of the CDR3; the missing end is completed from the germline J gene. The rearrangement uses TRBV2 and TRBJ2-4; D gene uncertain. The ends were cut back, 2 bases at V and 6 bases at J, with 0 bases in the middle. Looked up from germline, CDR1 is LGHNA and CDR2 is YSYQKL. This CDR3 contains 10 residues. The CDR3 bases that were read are TGTGCCAGCAGCCAAAACACCTTGTAC. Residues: CASSQNTLY. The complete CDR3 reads CASSQNTLYF.

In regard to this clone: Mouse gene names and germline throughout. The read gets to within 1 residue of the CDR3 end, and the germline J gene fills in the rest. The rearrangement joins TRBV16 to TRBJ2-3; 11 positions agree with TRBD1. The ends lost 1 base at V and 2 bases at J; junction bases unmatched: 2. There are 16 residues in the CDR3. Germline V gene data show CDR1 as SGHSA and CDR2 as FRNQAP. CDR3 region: CASSLGGQGDAETLYF. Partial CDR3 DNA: TGTGCAAGCAGCTTAGGGGGACAGGGGGATGCAGAAACGCTGTAT.

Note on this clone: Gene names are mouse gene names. CDR3 in amino acids: CASSPQGGQDTQYF. The CDR3 bases that were read are TGTGCAAGCAGCCCACAGGGGGGCCAAGACACCCAGTAC. The chain employs TRBV16 and TRBJ2-5; 8 bases agree with TRBD1. The read ends 1 residue before the CDR3 terminus; that terminus is restored from the germline J gene. The V gene end was trimmed by 5 bases and the J gene end by 2 bases; junction bases not matched to a gene: 3. The CDR3 is made up of 14 amino acids. CDR1 SGHSA and CDR2 FRNQAP come from the germline V gene.

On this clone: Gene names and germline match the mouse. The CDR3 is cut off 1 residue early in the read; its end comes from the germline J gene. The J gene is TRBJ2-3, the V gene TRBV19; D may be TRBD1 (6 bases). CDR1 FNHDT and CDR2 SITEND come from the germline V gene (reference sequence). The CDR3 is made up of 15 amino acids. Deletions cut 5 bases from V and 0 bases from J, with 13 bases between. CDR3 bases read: TGTGCCAGCAGCCCTTACAGGGTTAGTGCAGAAACGCTGTAT. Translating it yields CASSPYRVSAETLY. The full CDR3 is CASSPYRVSAETLYF.

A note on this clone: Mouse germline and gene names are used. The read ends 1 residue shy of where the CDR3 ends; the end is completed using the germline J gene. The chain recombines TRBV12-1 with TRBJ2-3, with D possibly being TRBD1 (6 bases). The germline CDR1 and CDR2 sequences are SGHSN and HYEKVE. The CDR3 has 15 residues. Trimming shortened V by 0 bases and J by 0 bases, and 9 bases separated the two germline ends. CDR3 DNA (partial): TGTGCCAGCTCTCTCAACAGGGCTAGTGCAGAAACGCTGTAT. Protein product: CASSLNRASAETLY. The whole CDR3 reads CASSLNRASAETLYF.

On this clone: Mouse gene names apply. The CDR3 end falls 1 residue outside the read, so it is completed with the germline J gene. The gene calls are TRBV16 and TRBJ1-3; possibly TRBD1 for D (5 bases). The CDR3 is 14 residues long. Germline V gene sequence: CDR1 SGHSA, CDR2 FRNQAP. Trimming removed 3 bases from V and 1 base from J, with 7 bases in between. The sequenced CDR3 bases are TGTGCAAGCAGCTTTTCAGGGTCTGGAAATACGCTCTAT. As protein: CASSFSGSGNTLY. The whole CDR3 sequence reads CASSFSGSGNTLYF.

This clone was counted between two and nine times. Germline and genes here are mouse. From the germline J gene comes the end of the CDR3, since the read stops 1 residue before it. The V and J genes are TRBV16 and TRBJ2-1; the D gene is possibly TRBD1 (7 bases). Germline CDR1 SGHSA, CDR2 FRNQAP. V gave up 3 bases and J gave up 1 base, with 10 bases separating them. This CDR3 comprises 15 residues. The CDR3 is CASSFSGGNYAEQFF. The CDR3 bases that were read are TGTGCAAGCAGCTTCTCAGGGGGGAACTATGCTGAGCAGTTC.

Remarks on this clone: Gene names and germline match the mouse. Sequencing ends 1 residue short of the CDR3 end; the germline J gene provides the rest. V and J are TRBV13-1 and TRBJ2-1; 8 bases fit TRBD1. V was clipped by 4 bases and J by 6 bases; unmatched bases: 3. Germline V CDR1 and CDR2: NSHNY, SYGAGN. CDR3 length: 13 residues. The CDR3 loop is CASSQGALAEQFF. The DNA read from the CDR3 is TGTGCCAGCAGTCAGGGGGCGCTTGCTGAGCAGTTC.

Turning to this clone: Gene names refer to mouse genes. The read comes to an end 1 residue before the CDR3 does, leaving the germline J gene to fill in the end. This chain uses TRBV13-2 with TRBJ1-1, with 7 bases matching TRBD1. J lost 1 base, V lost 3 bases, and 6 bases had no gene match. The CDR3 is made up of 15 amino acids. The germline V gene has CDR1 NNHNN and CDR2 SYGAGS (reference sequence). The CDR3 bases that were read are TGTGCCAGCGGTGCCCCGACAGGGAGGAACACAGAAGTCTTC. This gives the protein CASGAPTGRNTEVF. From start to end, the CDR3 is CASGAPTGRNTEVFF.

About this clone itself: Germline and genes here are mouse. CDR3 bases read: TGCACCTGCAGTGCAGATAAGACAGGGATAAGTGGAGAAGTCTTC. It specifies CTCSADKTGISGEVF. From start to end, the CDR3 is CTCSADKTGISGEVFF. V is TRBV1 and J is TRBJ1-1; 7 bases map to TRBD1. The read falls 1 residue short of the CDR3 end, and the missing part is taken from the germline J gene. The CDR3 has 16 residues. Germline CDR1 NSQYPW, CDR2 LRSPGD (reference sequence). After removal of 0 bases from V and 7 bases from J, the junction contained 11 bases not matched to a gene.

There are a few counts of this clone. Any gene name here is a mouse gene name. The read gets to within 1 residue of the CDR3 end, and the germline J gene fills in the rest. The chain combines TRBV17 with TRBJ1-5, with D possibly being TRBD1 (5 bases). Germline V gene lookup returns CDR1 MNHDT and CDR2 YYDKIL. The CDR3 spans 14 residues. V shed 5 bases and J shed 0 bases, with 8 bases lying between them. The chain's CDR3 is CASSSGNNNQAPLF. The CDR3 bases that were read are TGTGCTAGCAGTTCAGGGAATAACAACCAGGCTCCGCTT.

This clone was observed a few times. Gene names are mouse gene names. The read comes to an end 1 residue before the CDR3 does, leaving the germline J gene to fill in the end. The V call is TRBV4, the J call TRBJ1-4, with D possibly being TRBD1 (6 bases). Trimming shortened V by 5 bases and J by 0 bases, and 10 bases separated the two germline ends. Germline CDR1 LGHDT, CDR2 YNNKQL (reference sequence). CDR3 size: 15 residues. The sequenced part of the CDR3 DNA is TGTGCCAGCAGCCGGACAGAAATTTCCAACGAAAGATTATTT. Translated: CASSRTEISNERLF. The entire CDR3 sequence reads CASSRTEISNERLFF.

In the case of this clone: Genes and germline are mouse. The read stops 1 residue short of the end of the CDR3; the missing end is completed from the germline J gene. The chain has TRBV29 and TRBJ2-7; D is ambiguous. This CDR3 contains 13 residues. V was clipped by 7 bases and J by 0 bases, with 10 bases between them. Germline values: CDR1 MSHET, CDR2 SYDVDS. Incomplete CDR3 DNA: TGTGCTAGCAAAAAACAAAGCTCCTATGAACAGTAC. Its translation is CASKKQSSYEQY. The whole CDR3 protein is CASKKQSSYEQYF.

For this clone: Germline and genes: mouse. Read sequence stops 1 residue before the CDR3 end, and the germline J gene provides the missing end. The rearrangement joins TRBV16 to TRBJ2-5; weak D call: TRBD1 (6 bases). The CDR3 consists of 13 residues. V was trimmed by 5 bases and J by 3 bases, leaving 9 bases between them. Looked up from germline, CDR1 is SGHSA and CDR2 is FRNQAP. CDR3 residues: CASSPGHQDTQYF. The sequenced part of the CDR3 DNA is TGTGCAAGCAGCCCGGGACATCAAGACACCCAGTAC.

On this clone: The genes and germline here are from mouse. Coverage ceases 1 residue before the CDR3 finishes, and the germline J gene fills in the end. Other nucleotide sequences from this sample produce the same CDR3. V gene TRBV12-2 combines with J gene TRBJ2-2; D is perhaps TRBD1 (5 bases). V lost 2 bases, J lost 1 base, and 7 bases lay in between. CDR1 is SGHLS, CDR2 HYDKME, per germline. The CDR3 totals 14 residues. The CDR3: CASSPGQNTGQLYF. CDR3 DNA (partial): TGTGCCAGCTCTCCCGGACAAAACACCGGGCAGCTCTAC.

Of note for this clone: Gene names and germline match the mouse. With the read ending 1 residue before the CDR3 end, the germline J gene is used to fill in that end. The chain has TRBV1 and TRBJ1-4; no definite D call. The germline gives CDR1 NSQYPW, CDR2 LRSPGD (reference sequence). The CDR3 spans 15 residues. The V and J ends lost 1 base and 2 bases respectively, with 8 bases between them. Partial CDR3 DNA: TGCACCTGCAGTGCAGTTCCCAGGTCCAACGAAAGATTATTT. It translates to CTCSAVPRSNERLF. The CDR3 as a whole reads CTCSAVPRSNERLFF.

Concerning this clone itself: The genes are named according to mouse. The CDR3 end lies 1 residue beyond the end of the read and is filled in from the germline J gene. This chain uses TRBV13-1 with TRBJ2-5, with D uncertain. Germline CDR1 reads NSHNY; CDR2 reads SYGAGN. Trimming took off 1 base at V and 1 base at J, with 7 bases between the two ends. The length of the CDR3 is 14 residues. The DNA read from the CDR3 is TGTGCCAGCAGTGATACGGGGTACCAAGACACCCAGTAC. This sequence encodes CASSDTGYQDTQY. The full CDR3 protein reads CASSDTGYQDTQYF.

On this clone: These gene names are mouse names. CDR3 sequence reads: CASSARQGANSDYTF. CDR3 bases read: TGTGCCAGCAGCGCCCGACAGGGGGCAAACTCCGACTACACC. The rearrangement joins TRBV4 to TRBJ1-2; TRBD1 matches at 9 bases. The read gets to within 1 residue of the CDR3 end, and the germline J gene fills in the rest. Germline assignment: CDR1 LGHDT and CDR2 YNNKQL (reference sequence). The length of the CDR3 is 15 residues. Trimming at V came to 5 bases and at J to 0 bases, leaving 4 bases not matched to a gene. The full variable domain, rest sourced from reference TRBV4 and TRBJ1-2, is ETAVFQTPNYHVTQVGNEVSFNCKQTLGHDTMYWYKQDSKKLLKIMFSYNNKQLIVNETVPRRFSPQSSDKAHLNLRIKSVEPEDSAVYLCASSARQGANSDYTFGSGTRLLVI.